These 2 T cell receptor beta chains share one sample of origin, sequenced in a study of CD8+ T cells in alopecia areata. RNA extraction and reverse transcription yielded cDNA as sequencing template. The method was immunoSEQ multiplex PCR; TCRdb's version includes in-frame clones alone and lacks a portion of them. The table lists approximately 150,000 clones, around 87% of them singletons. This sample comprised CD8+ T cells sorted from blood, obtained at week 0. The receptors come from a human donor with alopecia areata.

The rearrangement joins TRBV6-5 to TRBJ2-5; TRBD1 matches 10 bases. V lost 6 bases to trimming and J lost 5 bases; unmatched junction nucleotides: 9. CDR3 length: 15 residues. CDR1 is MNHEY, CDR2 SVGAGI, per germline. For the CDR3, the DNA is TGTGCCAGCAGCCGGGACAGGGGAGTGCTGGAGACCCAGTACTTC. Translating it yields CASSRDRGVLETQYF.

This clone was seen a few times. The gene calls are TRBV7-9 and TRBJ2-7; D is perhaps TRBD1 or TRBD2 (5 bases each). Trimming took 6 bases from V and 6 from J, leaving 15 bases between them. Germline CDR1 SEHNR, CDR2 FQNEAQ (reference sequence). The CDR3 totals 13 residues. The CDR3 nucleotides are TGTGCCAGCAGTTGGGCCGTTGGGGGCGAGCAGTACTTC. Residues: CASSWAVGGEQYF.